A single sample gave rise to the 8 T cell receptor beta chains below, sequenced in a study of CD8+ T cells in alopecia areata. Isolated RNA was reverse transcribed into cDNA used as the sequencing template. The data were produced by immunoSEQ multiplex PCR, yet TCRdb's version contains in-frame clones alone and is incomplete. The data hold over 150,000 clones, with approximately 60% observed a single time. Sequencing was performed on CD8+ T cells sorted from blood. Receptors were obtained from a human donor in good health.

The genes are TRBV5-6 and TRBJ2-1; no firm D call. Germline V gives CDR1 SGHDT, CDR2 YYEEEE. The length of the CDR3 is 11 residues. Trimming cost V 7 bases and J 5 bases, with 7 bases left between them. The CDR3 bases are TGTGCCAGCGCACAGCACAATGAGCAGTTCTTC. Translated, it gives CASAQHNEQFF.

The V and J genes are TRBV15 and TRBJ1-5; D unresolved. V shed 3 bases and J shed 7 bases, with 13 bases lying between them. The germline V gene has CDR1 LNHNV and CDR2 YYDKDF (reference sequence). CDR3 length: 14 amino acids. This chain's CDR3 is CATSSDISEQPQHF. The DNA for the CDR3 is TGTGCCACCAGCAGCGACATCTCCGAGCAGCCCCAGCATTTT.

The CDR3, as DNA: TGTGCCAGCAGTGACGGGACAACAGATACGCAGTATTTT. As protein: CASSDGTTDTQYF. The V call is TRBV6-5, the J call TRBJ2-3; the D gene is possibly TRBD1 (6 bases). CDR1 MNHEY and CDR2 SVGAGI come from the germline V gene. Trimming cost V 5 bases and J 3 bases, with 9 bases left between them. The length of the CDR3 is 13 residues.

The chain has TRBV27 and TRBJ1-5; D ambiguous. Trimming removed 7 bases from V and 0 bases from J, with 13 bases in between. Germline lookup yields CDR1 MNHEY and CDR2 SMNVEV (reference sequence). CDR3 length: 15 residues. The CDR3 reads CASNVDTFSNQPQHF. The CDR3 region has the DNA TGTGCCAGCAACGTCGACACCTTTAGCAATCAGCCCCAGCATTTT.

This chain connects TRBV5-1 to TRBJ2-7; D unclear. This CDR3 has 15 residues. Germline V gene sequence: CDR1 SGHRS, CDR2 YFSETQ. V was shortened by 0 bases and J by 0 bases, with 10 bases between the two germline ends. The DNA of the CDR3 is TGCGCCAGCAGCTTGGTCCAGGAAGCCTCCTACGAGCAGTACTTC. Its protein product is CASSLVQEASYEQYF.

This clone was seen a handful of times. V and J are TRBV12-5 and TRBJ2-7; 9 positions agree with TRBD2. V lost 1 base and J lost 3; bases outside the gene matches: 1. There are 14 residues in the CDR3. CDR1 and CDR2 (germline): LGHNT, FRNRAP. As DNA, the CDR3 is TGTGCTAGTGGTTTGGGGACTAGCGACTACGAGCAGTACTTC. It specifies CASGLGTSDYEQYF.

This clone has just a few counts. J is TRBJ2-5 and V is TRBV13, with 7 bases identical to TRBD1. This CDR3 has 16 residues. Trimming removed 0 bases from V and 2 bases from J; junction bases left unmatched: 6. CDR1 PRHDT and CDR2 FYEKMQ come from the germline V gene (reference sequence). CDR3 sequence: CASSLGRGDSQETQYF. For the CDR3, the DNA is TGTGCCAGCAGCTTAGGTAGAGGGGACAGTCAAGAGACCCAGTACTTC.

V and J are TRBV5-1 and TRBJ2-3, with 9 bases that match TRBD1. The V and J ends lost 0 bases and 3 bases, in that order; junction bases with no gene match: 2. The CDR3 is 15 amino acids. Looked up from germline, CDR1 is SGHRS and CDR2 is YFSETQ. CDR3 sequence reads: CASSLEGTGTDTQYF. The CDR3 DNA reads as TGCGCCAGCAGCTTGGAGGGGACAGGGACAGATACGCAGTATTTT.